This T cell receptor (beta chain) was documented in a study of response to subunit inactivated influenza vaccine. Overall study findings and caveats: Researchers suggested that each seasonal influenza vaccination recruits few new T cells.

A word on this clonotype: What it binds is not known. A read error may produce the germline difference seen at one junction end.

Each CDR3 protein is one row after TCRdb ran MiXCR on the RT-PCR reads. The repertoire holds about 580,000 distinct CDR3 sequences, approximately 15% seen once, with 11% in the top ten. The germline V gene encodes CDR1 SGHRS and CDR2 YFSETQ. The CDR3 totals 16 residues. This sample comprised PBMCs from blood, obtained 11 to 12 days after vaccination. The receptor comes from a middle-aged man who received an inactivated influenza vaccine. J is TRBJ2-3 and V is TRBV5-1, with 8 bases identical to TRBD1. The CDR3 nucleotides are TGCGCCAGCAGCTTGGTCGCAGGGGGCAGCATAGATACGCAGTATTTT. Its translation is CASSLVAGGSIDTQYF.